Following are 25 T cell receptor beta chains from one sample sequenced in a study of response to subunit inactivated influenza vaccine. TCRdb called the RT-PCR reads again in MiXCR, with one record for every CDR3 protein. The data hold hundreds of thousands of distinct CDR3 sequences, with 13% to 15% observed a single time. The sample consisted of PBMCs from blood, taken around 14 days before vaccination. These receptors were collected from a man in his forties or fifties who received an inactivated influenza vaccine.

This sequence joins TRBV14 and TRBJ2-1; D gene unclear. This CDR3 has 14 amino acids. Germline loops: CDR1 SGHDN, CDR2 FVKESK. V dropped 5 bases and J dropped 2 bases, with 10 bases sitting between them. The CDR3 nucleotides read TGTGCCAGCAGCGAAACAGTTACCTACAATGAGCAGTTCTTC. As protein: CASSETVTYNEQFF.

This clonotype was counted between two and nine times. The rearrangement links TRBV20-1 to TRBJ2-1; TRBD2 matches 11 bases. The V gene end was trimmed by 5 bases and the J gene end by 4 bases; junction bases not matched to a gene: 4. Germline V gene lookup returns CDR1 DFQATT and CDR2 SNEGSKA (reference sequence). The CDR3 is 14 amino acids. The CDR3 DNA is TGCAGTGCTGGGACTAGCGGAAATTACAATGAGCAGTTCTTC. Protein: CSAGTSGNYNEQFF.

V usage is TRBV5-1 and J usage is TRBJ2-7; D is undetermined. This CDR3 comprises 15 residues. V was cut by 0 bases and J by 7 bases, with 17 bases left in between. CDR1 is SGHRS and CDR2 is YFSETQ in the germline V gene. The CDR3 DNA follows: TGCGCCAGCAGCTTGGGAGGACGATTGGCAGATGAGCAGTACTTC. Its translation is CASSLGGRLADEQYF.

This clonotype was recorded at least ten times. CDR3 amino acids: CATRTSGSGKETQYF. The CDR3 nucleotides read TGTGCCACCCGGACTAGCGGGAGTGGGAAAGAGACCCAGTACTTC. The chain employs TRBV10-3 and TRBJ2-5; 13 bases agree with TRBD2. V shed 10 bases and J 3 bases; nucleotides not matched to a gene: 8. The germline CDR1 and CDR2 sequences are ENHRY and SYGVKD. This CDR3 has 15 amino acids.

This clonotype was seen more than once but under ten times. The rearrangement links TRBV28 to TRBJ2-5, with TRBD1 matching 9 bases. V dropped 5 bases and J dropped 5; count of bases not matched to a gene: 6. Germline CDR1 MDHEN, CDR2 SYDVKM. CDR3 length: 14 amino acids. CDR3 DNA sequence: TGTGCCAGCAGTGATCGGGACAGGGACGAGACCCAGTACTTC. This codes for CASSDRDRDETQYF. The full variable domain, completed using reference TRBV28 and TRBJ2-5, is DVKVTQSSRYLVKRTGEKVFLECVQDMDHENMFWYRQDPGLGLRLIYFSYDVKMKEKGDIPEGYSVSREKKERFSLILESASTNQTSMYLCASSDRDRDETQYFGPGTRLLVL.

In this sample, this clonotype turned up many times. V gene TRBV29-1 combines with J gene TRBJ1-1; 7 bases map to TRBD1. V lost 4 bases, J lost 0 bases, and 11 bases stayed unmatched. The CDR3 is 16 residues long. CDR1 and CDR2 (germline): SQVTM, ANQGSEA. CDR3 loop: CSVVHLGTAMNTEAFF. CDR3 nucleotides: TGCAGCGTTGTACATTTGGGGACAGCCATGAACACTGAAGCTTTCTTT.

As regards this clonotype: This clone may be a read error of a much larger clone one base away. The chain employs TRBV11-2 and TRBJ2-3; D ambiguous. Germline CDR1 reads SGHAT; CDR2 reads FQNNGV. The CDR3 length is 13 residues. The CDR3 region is CTSSLDLWDTQYF. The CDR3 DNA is TGTACCAGCAGCTTAGATCTTTGGGATACGCAGTATTTT.

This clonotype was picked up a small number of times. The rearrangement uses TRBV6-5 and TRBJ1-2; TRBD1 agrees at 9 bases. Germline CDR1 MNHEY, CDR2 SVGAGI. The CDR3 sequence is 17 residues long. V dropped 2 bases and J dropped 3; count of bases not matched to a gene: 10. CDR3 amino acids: CASSYGTGSPWDYGYTF. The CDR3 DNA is TGTGCCAGCAGTTACGGGACAGGGTCTCCCTGGGACTATGGCTACACCTTC.

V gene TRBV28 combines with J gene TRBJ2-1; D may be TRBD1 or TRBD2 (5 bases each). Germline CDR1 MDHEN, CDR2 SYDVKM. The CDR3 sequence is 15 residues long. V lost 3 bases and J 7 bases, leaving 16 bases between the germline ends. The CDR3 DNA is TGTGCCAGCAGTTTCCCGAGGGGAAGGCGGAATGAGCAGTTCTTC. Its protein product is CASSFPRGRRNEQFF.

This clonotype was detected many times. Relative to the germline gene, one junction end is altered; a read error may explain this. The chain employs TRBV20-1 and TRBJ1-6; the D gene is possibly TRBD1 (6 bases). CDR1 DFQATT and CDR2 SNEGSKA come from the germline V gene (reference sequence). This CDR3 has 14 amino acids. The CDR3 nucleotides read TGCAGTACTAGTGAGAGTGGGGGCAGTTCACCCCTCCACTTT. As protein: CSTSESGGSSPLHF.

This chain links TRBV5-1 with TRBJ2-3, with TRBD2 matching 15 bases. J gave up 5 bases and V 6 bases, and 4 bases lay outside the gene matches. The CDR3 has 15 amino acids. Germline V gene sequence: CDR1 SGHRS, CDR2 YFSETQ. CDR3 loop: CASTGLAGGIDTQYF. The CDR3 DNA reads TGCGCCAGCACCGGACTAGCGGGAGGGATAGATACGCAGTATTTT.

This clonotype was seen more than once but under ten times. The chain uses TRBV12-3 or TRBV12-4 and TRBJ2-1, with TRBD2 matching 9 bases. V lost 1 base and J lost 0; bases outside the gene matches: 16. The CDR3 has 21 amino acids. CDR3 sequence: CASSLVVRSVSGGSSYNEQFF. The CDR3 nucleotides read TGTGCCAGCAGTTTAGTTGTTCGGTCTGTTAGCGGGGGTAGCTCCTACAATGAGCAGTTCTTC.

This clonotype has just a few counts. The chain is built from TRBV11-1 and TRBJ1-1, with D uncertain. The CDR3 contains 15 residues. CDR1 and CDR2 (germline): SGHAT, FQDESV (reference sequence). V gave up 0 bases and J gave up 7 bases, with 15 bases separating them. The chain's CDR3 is CASSLASAGRNEAFF. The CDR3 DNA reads TGTGCCAGCAGCTTAGCGTCTGCTGGCCGGAATGAAGCTTTCTTT.

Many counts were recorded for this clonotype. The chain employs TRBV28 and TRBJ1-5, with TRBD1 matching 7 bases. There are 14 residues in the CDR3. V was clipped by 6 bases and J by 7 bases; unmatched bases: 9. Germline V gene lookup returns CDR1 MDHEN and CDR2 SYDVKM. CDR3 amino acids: CASSLDRGGQPQHF. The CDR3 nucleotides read TGTGCCAGCAGCCTCGACAGAGGGGGCCAGCCCCAGCATTTT.

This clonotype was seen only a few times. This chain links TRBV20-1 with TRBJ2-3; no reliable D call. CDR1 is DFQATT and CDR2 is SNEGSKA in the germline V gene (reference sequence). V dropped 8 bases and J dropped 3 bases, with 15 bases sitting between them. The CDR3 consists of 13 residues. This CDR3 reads CSPYTRVTDTQYF. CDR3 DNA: TGCAGTCCGTATACCAGAGTAACAGATACGCAGTATTTT.

This CDR3 reads CATSDPRTGSYEQYF. DNA of the CDR3: TGTGCCACCAGTGATCCTAGGACAGGGTCCTACGAGCAGTACTTC. The V gene is TRBV24-1, the J gene TRBJ2-7; 8 nucleotides line up with TRBD1. V lost 3 bases, J lost 1 base, and 4 bases stayed unmatched. Germline CDR1 and CDR2: KGHDR and SFDVKD. This CDR3 spans 15 amino acids.

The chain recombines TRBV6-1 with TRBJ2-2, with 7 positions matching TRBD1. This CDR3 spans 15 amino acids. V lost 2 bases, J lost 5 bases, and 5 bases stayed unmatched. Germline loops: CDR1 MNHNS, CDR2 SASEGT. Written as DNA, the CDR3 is TGTGCCAGCAGTGAAAGGGGGCAGAAGACCGGGGAGCTGTTTTTT. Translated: CASSERGQKTGELFF.

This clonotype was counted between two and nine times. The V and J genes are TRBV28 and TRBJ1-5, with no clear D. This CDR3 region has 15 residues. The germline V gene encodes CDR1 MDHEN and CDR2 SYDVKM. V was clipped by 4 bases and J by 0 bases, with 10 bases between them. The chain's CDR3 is CASSSGIYSNQPQHF. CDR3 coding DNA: TGTGCCAGCAGTTCCGGGATATATAGCAATCAGCCCCAGCATTTT.

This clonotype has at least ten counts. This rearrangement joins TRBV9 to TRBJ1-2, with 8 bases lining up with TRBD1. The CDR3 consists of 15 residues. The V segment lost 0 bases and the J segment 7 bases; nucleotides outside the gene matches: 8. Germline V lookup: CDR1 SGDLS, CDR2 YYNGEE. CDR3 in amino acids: CASSVEGTGLRGYTF. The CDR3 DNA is TGTGCCAGCAGCGTAGAAGGGACAGGACTTCGTGGCTACACCTTC.

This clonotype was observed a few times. The CDR3 spells CASALGGTGGDEQYF. CDR3 nucleotide sequence: TGTGCCAGCGCCCTAGGAGGGACAGGGGGCGACGAGCAGTACTTC. V gene TRBV12-3 or TRBV12-4 combines with J gene TRBJ2-7, with TRBD1 matching 12 bases. Germline trimming cut 8 bases from V and 5 bases from J; bases unmatched to any gene: 10. This CDR3 spans 15 amino acids.

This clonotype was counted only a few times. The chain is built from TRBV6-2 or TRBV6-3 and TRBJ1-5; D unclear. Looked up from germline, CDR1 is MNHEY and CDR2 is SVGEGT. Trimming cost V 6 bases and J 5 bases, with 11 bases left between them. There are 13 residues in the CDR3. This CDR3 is CASSSTRDQPQHF. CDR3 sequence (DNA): TGTGCCAGCAGCTCCACAAGAGATCAGCCCCAGCATTTT.

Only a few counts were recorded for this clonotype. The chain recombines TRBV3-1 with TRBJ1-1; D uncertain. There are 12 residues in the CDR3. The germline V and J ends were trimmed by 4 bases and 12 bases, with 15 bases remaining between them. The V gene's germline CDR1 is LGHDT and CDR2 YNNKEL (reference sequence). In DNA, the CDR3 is TGTGCCAGCAGCCCTCCTCGCGGGAGGACTTTCTTT. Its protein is CASSPPRGRTFF.

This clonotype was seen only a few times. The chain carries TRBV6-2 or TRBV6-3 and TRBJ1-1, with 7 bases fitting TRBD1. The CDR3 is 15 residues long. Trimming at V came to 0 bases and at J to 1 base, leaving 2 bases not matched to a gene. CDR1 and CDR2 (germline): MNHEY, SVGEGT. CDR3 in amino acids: CASSYSRTGNTEAFF. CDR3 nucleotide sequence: TGTGCCAGCAGTTACTCCAGGACAGGGAACACTGAAGCTTTCTTT.

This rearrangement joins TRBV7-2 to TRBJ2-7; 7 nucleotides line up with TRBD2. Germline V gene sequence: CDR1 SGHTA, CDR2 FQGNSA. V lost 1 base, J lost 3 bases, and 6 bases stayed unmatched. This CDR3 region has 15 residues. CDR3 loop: CASSLDPSGVYEQYF. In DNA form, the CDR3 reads TGTGCCAGCAGCTTAGACCCTAGCGGTGTCTACGAGCAGTACTTC.

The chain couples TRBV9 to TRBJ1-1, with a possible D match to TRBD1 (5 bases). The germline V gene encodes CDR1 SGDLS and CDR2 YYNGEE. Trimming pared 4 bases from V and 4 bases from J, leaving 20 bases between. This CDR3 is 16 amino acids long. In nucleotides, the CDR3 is TGTGCCAGCAGCCCATCCCCGTGGGGGGATTCCACTGAAGCTTTCTTT. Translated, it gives CASSPSPWGDSTEAFF.